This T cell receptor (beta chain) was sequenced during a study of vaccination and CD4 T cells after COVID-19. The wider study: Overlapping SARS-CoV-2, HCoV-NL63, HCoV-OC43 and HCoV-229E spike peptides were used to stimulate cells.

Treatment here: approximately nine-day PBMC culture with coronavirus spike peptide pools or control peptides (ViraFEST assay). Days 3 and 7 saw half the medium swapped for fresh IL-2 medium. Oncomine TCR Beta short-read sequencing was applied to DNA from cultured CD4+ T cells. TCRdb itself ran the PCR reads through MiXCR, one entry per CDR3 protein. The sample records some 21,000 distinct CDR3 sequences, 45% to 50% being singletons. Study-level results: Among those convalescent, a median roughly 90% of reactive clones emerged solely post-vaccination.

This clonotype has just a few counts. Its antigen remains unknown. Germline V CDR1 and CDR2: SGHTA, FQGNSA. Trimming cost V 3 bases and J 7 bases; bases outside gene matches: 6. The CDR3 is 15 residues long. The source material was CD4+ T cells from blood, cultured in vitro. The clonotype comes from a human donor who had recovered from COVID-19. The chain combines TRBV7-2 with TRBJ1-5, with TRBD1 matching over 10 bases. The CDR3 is CASSFQTGGRQPQHF. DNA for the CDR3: TGTGCCAGCAGCTTTCAGACAGGGGGCCGGCAGCCCCAGCATTTT.